The clone carrying this T cell receptor (beta chain) came up a few times. Data came from immunoSEQ multiplex PCR; TCRdb stores just in-frame clones and leaves some out. The data show 150,000 to 200,000 clones, with 88% seen just once and 1.5% to 2% held by the top ten. The entry originates in a study of control samples from healthy donors and cancer patients. V shed 1 base and J shed 4 bases, with 6 bases lying between them. The CDR3 loop spans 13 amino acids. Per germline, CDR1 SGHRS and CDR2 YFSETQ. This clonotype was obtained from a young man in good health. V usage is TRBV5-1 and J usage is TRBJ2-1; D is unresolved. Sequences were obtained from blood. The CDR3 sequence: CASSLREYNEQFF. The CDR3, as DNA: TGCGCCAGCAGCTTGAGGGAATACAATGAGCAGTTCTTC.